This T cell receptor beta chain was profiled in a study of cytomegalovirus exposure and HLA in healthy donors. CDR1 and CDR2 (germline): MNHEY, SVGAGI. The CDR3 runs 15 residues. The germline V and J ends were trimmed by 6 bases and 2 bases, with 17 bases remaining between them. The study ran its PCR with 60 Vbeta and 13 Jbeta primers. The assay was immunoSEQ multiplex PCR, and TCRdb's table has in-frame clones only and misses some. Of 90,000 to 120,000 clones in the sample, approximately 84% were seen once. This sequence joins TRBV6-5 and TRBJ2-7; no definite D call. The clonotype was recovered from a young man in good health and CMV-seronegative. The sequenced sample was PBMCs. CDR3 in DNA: TGTGCCAGCAGCCCCTCCGGGTTCTGGCCCTACGAGCAGTACTTC. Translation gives CASSPSGFWPYEQYF.